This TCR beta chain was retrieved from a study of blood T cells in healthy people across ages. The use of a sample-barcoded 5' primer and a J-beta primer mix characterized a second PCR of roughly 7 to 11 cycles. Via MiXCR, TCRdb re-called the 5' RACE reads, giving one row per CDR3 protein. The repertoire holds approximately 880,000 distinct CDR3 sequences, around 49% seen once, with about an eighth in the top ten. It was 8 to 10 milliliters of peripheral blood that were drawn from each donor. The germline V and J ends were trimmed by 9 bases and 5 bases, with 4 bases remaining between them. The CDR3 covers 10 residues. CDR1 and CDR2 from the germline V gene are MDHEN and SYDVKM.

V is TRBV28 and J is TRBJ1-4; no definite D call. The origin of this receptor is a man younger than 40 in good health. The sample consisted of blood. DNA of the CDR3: TGTGCCAGAGGAAATGAAAAACTGTTTTTT. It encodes CARGNEKLFF.